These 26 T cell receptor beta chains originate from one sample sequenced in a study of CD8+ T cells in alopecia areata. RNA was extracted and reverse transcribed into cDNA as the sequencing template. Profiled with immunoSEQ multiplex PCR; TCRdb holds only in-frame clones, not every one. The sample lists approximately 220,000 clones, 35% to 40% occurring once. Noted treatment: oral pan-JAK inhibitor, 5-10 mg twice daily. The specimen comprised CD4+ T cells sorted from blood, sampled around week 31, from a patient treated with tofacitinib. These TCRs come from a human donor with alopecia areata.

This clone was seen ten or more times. The CDR3 region has the DNA TGTGCCAGCCGTGATAGAAACTATGGCTACACCTTC. It codes for CASRDRNYGYTF. The gene calls are TRBV19 and TRBJ1-2; no clear D gene. This CDR3 contains 12 residues. Per the germline V gene, CDR1 is LNHDA and CDR2 is SQIVND (reference sequence). The V end was cut by 9 bases, the J end by 2 bases, with 10 bases between. The full variable domain, rest sourced from reference TRBV19 and TRBJ1-2, is DGGITQSPKYLFRKEGQNVTLSCEQNLNHDAMYWYRQDPGQGLRLIYYSQIVNDFQKGDIAEGYSVSREKKESFPLTVTSAQKNPTAFYLCASRDRNYGYTFGSGTRLTVV.

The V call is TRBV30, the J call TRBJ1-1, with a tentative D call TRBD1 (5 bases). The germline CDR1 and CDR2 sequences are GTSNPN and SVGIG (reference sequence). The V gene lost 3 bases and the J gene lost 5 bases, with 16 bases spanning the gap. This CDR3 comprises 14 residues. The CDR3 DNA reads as TGTGCCTGGAGACCCCTCGGCTGGGGGACTGAAGCTTTCTTT. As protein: CAWRPLGWGTEAFF.

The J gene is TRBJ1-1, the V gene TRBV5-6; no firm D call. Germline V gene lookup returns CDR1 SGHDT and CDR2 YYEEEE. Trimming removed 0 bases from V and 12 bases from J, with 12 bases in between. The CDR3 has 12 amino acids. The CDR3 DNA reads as TGTGCCAGCAGCTTGGTAGTGGGTATGACTTTCTTT. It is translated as CASSLVVGMTFF.

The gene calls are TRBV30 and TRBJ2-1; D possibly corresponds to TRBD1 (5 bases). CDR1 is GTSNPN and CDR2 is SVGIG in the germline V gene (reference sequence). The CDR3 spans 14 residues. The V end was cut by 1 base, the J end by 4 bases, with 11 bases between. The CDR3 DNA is TGTGCCTGGAGTGACAGGACCCCATACAATGAGCAGTTCTTC. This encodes CAWSDRTPYNEQFF.

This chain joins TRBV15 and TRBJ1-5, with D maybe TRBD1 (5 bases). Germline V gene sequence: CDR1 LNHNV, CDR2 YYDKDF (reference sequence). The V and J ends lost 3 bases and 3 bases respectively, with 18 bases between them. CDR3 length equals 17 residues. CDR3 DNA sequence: TGTGCCACCAGCAGTGGCGGCGGGGGTGCTTCCAATCAGCCCCAGCATTTT. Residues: CATSSGGGGASNQPQHF. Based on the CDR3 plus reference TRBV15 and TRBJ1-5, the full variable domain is DAMVIQNPRYQVTQFGKPVTLSCSQTLNHNVMYWYQQKSSQAPKLLFHYYDKDFNNEADTPDNFQSRRPNTSFCFLDIRSPGLGDTAMYLCATSSGGGGASNQPQHFGDGTRLSIL.

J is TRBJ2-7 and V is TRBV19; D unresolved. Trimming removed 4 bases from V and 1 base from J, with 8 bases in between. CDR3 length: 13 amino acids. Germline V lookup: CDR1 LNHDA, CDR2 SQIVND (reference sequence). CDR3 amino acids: CASSRGPSYEQYF. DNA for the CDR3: TGTGCCAGTAGTAGAGGACCATCCTACGAGCAGTACTTC. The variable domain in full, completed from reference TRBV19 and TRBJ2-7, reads DGGITQSPKYLFRKEGQNVTLSCEQNLNHDAMYWYRQDPGQGLRLIYYSQIVNDFQKGDIAEGYSVSREKKESFPLTVTSAQKNPTAFYLCASSRGPSYEQYFGPGTRLTVT.

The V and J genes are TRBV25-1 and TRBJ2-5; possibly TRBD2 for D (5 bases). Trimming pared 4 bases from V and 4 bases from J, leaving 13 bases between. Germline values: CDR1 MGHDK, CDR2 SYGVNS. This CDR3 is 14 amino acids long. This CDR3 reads CASSVIEGSETQYF. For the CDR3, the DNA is TGTGCCAGCAGTGTAATTGAGGGCTCAGAGACCCAGTACTTC.

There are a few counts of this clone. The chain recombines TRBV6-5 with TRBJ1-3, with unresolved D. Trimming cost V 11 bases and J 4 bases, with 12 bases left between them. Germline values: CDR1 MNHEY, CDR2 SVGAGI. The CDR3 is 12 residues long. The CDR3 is CASQAAGNTIYF. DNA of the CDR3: TGTGCCTCCCAGGCGGCCGGAAACACCATATATTTT.

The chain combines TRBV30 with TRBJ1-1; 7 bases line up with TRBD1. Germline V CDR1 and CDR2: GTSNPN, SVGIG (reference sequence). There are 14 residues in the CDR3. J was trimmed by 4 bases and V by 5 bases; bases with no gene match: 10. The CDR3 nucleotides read TGTGCCTGGGGCCAGGGGGGAGTTGGCACTGAAGCTTTCTTT. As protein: CAWGQGGVGTEAFF.

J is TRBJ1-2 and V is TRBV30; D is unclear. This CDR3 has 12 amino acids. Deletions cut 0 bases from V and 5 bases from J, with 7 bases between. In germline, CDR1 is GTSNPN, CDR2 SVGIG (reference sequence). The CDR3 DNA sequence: TGTGCCTGGAGTGTACATCTATATGGCTACACCTTC. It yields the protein CAWSVHLYGYTF.

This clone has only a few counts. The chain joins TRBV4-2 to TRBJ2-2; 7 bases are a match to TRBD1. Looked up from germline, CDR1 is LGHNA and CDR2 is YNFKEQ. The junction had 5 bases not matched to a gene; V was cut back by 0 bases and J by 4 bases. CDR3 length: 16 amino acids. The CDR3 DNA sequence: TGTGCCAGCAGCCAAGATGGGACAGCGCGCACCGGGGAGCTGTTTTTT. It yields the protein CASSQDGTARTGELFF.

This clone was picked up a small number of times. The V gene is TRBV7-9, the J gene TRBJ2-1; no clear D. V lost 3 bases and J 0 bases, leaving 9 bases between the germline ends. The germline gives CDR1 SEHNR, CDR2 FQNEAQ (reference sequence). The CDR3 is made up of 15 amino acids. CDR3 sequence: CASSFRASSYNEQFF. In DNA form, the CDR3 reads TGTGCCAGCAGCTTTAGGGCTAGCTCCTACAATGAGCAGTTCTTC.

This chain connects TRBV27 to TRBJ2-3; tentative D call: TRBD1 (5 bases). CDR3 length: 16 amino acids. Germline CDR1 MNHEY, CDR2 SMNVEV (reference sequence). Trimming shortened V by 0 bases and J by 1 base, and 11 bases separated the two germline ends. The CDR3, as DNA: TGTGCCAGCAGTTTATCGACAGTTGGTGGCACAGATACGCAGTATTTT. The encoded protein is CASSLSTVGGTDTQYF.

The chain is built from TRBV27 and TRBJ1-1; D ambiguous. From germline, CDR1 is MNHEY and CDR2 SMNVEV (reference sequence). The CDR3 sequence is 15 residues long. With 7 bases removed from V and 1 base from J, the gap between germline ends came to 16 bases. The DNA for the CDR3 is TGTGCCAGCATTTTTAGCCGTTTGGGGAACACTGAAGCTTTCTTT. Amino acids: CASIFSRLGNTEAFF.

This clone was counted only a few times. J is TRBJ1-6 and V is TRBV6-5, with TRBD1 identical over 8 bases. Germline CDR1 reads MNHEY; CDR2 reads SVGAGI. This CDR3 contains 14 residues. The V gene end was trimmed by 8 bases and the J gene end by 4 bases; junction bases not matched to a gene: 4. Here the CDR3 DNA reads TGTGCCAGCGGACGGACAGGGTATAATTCACCCCTCCACTTT. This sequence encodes CASGRTGYNSPLHF.

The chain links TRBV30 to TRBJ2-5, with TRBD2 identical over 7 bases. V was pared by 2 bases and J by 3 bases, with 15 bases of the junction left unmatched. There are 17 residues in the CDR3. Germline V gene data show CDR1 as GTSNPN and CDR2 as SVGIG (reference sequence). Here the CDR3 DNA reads TGTGCCTGGAGTCTAACCTCCTGGGGAGGGAGAGAAGAGACCCAGTACTTC. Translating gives CAWSLTSWGGREETQYF.

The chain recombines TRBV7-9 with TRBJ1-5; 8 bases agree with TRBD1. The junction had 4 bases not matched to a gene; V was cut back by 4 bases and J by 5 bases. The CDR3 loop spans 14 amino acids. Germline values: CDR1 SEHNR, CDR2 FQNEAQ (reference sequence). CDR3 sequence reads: CASSSGQADQPQHF. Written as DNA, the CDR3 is TGTGCCAGCAGCTCGGGACAGGCCGATCAGCCCCAGCATTTT.

The CDR3 bases are TGTGCCATCAGTGGGGACTCCACAGATACGCAGTATTTT. This encodes CAISGDSTDTQYF. The chain couples TRBV10-3 to TRBJ2-3; D perhaps matches TRBD2 (6 bases). V lost 4 bases and J 2 bases, leaving 7 bases between the germline ends. Germline assignment: CDR1 ENHRY and CDR2 SYGVKD. This CDR3 region has 13 residues.

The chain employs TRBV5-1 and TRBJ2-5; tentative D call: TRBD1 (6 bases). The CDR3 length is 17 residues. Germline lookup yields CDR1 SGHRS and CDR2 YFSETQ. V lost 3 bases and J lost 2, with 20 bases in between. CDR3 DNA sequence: TGCGCCAGCAGCTCGAACAGGGTATCATCCCCACAAGAGACCCAGTACTTC. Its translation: CASSSNRVSSPQETQYF.

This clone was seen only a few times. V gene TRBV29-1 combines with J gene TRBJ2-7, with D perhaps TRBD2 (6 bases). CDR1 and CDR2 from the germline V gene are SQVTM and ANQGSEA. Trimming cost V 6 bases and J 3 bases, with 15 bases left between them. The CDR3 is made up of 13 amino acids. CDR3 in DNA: TGCAGCGTCCTCACCGGGGGAAGCTACGAGCAGTACTTC. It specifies CSVLTGGSYEQYF.

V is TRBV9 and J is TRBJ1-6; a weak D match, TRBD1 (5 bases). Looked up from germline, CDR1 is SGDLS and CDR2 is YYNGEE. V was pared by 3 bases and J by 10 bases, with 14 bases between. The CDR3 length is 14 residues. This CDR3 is CASSDRDGDSPLHF. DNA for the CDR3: TGTGCCAGCAGCGACCGGGACGGGGACTCACCCCTCCACTTT.

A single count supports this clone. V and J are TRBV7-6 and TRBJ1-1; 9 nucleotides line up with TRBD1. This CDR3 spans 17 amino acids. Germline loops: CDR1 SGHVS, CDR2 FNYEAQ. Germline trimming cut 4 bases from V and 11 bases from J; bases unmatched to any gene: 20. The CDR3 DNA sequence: TGTGCCAGCAGCTCGACCTCCGGGACAGGGCCTTGGGCCGGCGCTTTCTTT. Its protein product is CASSSTSGTGPWAGAFF.

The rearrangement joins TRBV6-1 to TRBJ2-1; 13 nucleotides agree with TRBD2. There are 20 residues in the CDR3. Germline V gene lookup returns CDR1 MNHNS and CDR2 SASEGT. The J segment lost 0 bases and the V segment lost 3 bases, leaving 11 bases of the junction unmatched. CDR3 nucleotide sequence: TGTGCCAGCAGTGAGAGAATGGGACTAGCGGGAAAGAGCTCCTACAATGAGCAGTTCTTC. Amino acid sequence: CASSERMGLAGKSSYNEQFF.

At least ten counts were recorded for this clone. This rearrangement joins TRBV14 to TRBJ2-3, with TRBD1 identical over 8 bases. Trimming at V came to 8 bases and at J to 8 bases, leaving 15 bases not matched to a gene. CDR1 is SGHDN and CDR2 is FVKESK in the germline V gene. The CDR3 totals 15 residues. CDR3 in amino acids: CASRGTTGEGGTQYF. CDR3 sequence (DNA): TGTGCCAGCCGGGGGACGACAGGGGAAGGGGGTACGCAGTATTTT.

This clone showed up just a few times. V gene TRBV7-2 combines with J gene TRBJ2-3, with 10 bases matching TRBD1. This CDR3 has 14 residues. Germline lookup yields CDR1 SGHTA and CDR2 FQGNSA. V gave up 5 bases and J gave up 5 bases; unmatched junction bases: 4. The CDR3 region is CASSDRGRGDTQYF. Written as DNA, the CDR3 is TGTGCCAGCAGCGACAGGGGGCGCGGAGATACGCAGTATTTT.

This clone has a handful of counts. The CDR3 region is CASRKGNEQFF. The CDR3 DNA follows: TGTGCCAGCAGAAAAGGCAATGAGCAGTTCTTC. The rearrangement joins TRBV2 to TRBJ2-1; D is undetermined. V was shortened by 6 bases and J by 6 bases, with 6 bases between the two germline ends. Germline CDR1 and CDR2: SNHLY and FYNNEI. The CDR3 runs 11 residues.